The present TCR beta chain was sequenced within a study of blood T cells in healthy people across ages. Next came a second PCR, run for about 6 to 11 cycles, which used a sample-barcoded 5' primer along with a J-beta primer mix. TCRdb itself ran the 5' RACE reads through MiXCR, one entry per CDR3 protein. The sample holds fewer than 750,000 distinct CDR3 sequences; roughly half are singletons and the top ten take less than 15%. The study drew donors from healthy Caucasian individuals in Russia aged roughly 6 to 100. This clonotype was observed at least ten times. As yet, its antigen is unknown. CDR1 and CDR2 from the germline V gene are SNHLY and FYNNEI. V was cut by 4 bases and J by 0 bases, with 13 bases left in between. The CDR3 contains 16 residues. Findings of the study overall: Age advanced and TCR beta diversity per million T cells fell, roughly linearly. Underestimates were what the diversity estimates from one million T cells were considered to be.

The sequence came from a woman older than 75 in good health. V and J are TRBV2 and TRBJ1-5; D is perhaps TRBD1 (5 bases). The sequenced sample was blood. The CDR3 DNA sequence: TGTGCCAGCAGTGCCGCGGGACCCCATAGCAATCAGCCCCAGCATTTT. This sequence encodes CASSAAGPHSNQPQHF. Using reference TRBV2 and TRBJ1-5 for the parts outside the CDR3, the full variable domain is EPEVTQTPSHQVTQMGQEVILRCVPISNHLYFYWYRQILGQKVEFLVSFYNNEISEKSEIFDDQFSVERPDGSNFTLKIRSTKLEDSAMYFCASSAAGPHSNQPQHFGDGTRLSIL.